This T cell receptor (beta chain) is drawn from a study of cytomegalovirus exposure and HLA in healthy donors. The PCR ran on 60 Vbeta and 13 Jbeta primers. Sequencing used immunoSEQ multiplex PCR; TCRdb keeps in-frame clones, though not all of them. The repertoire holds 95,000 to 130,000 clones, with roughly 70% as singletons. Looked up from germline, CDR1 is SGHRS and CDR2 is YFSETQ. The CDR3 consists of 15 residues. V lost 3 bases to trimming and J lost 1 base; unmatched junction nucleotides: 2. This receptor was identified in a woman aged 18-30 years in good health and CMV-seronegative. Input material: PBMCs. The gene calls are TRBV5-1 and TRBJ2-3; 10 bases agree with TRBD2. CDR3: CASSSLAGGTDTQYF. The DNA of the CDR3 is TGCGCCAGCAGCTCCCTAGCGGGGGGCACAGATACGCAGTATTTT.